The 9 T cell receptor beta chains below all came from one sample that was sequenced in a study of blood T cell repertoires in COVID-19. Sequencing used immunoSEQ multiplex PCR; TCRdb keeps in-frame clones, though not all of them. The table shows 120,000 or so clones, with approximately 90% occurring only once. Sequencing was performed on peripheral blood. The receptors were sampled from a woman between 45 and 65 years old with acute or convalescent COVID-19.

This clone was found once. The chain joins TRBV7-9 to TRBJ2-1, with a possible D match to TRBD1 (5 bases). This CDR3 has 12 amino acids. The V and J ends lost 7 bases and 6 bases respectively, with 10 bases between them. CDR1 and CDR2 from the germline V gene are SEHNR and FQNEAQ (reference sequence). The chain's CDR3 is CASTYRGNEQFF. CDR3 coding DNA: TGTGCCAGCACCTATAGGGGCAATGAGCAGTTCTTC. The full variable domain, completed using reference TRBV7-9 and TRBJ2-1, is DTGVSQNPRHKITKRGQNVTFRCDPISEHNRLYWYRQTLGQGPEFLTYFQNEAQLEKSRLLSDRFSAERPKGSFSTLEIQRTEQGDSAMYLCASTYRGNEQFFGPGTRLTVL.

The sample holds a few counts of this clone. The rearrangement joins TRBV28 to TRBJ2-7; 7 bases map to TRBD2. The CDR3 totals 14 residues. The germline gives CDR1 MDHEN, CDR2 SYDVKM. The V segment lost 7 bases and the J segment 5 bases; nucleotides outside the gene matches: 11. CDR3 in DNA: TGTGCCAGCATTGGTAACGCGGGAGTCCACGAGCAGTACTTC. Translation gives CASIGNAGVHEQYF.

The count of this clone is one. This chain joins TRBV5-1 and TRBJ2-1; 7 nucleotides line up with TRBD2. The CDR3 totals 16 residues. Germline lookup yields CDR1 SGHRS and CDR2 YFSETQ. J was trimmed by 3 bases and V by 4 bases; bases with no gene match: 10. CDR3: CASSPPAGDVYNEQFF. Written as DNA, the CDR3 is TGCGCCAGCAGCCCCCCCGCGGGGGACGTCTACAATGAGCAGTTCTTC.

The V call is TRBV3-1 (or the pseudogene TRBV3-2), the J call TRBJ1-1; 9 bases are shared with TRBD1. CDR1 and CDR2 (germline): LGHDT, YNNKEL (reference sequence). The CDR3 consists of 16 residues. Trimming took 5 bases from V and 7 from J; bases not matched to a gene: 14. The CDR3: CASSAGVRTGDIEAFF. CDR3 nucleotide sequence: TGTGCCAGCAGCGCCGGCGTCAGGACAGGGGATATTGAAGCTTTCTTT.

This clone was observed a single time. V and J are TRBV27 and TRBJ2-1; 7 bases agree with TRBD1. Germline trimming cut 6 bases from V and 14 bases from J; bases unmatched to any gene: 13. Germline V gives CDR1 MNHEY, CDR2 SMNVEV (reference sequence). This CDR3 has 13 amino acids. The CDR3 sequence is CASSPYILQGEFF. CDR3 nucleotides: TGTGCCAGCAGCCCTTATATCCTCCAGGGGGAGTTCTTC.

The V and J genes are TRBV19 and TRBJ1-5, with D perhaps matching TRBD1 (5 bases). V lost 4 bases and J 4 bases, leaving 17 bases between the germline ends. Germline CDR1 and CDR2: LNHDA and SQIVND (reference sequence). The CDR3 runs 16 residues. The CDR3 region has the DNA TGTGCCAGTAGTACTAGATCAATAGGGGCAAATCAGCCCCAGCATTTT. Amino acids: CASSTRSIGANQPQHF.

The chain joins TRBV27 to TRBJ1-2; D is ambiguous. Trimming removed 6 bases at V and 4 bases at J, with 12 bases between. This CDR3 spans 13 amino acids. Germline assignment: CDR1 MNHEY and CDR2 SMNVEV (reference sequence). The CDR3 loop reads CASRSNGLYGYTF. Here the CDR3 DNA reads TGTGCCAGCAGATCCAACGGACTCTATGGCTACACCTTC.

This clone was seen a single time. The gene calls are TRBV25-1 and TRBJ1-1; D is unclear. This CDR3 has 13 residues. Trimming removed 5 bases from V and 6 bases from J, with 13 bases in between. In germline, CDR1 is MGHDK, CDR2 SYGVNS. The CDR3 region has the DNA TGTGCCAGCAGTCAACCAGACTCTTCTGAAGCTTTCTTT. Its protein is CASSQPDSSEAFF. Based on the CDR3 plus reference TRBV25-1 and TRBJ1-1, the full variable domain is EADIYQTPRYLVIGTGKKITLECSQTMGHDKMYWYQQDPGMELHLIHYSYGVNSTEKGDLSSESTVSRIRTEHFPLTLESARPSHTSQYLCASSQPDSSEAFFGQGTRLTVV.

The CDR3 reads CASSRNRGVSEAFF. CDR3 DNA sequence: TGTGCCAGCAGCCGCAACAGGGGAGTCTCTGAAGCTTTCTTT. The chain combines TRBV3-1 (or the pseudogene TRBV3-2) with TRBJ1-1; 7 bases are shared with TRBD1. The CDR3 is 14 amino acids. J lost 6 bases, V lost 4 bases, and 8 bases had no gene match. Germline assignment: CDR1 LGHDT and CDR2 YNNKEL (reference sequence).